The source of this T cell receptor beta chain is a study of cytomegalovirus exposure and HLA in healthy donors. General observations from the study: Despite most TCR sequences being rare, some public TCRs occurred in many donors. Reported results showed that the classifier diagnosed cytomegalovirus status with high specificity and sensitivity.

Clones were read by immunoSEQ multiplex PCR, and TCRdb kept only the in-frame ones, dropping some. This sample has a few hundred thousand clones, with 88% found just once. For this clone: The antigen remains unidentified.

The sequence came from a man aged 25 to 40 in good health and CMV-seronegative. The source material was PBMCs.

CDR3 bases: TGTGCCAGCAGCTTAGGATGGCAGGGAGGTCAGCCCCAGCATTTT. Translation: CASSLGWQGGQPQHF. The rearrangement links TRBV11-2 to TRBJ1-5, with D possibly TRBD1 on 5 matching bases. Germline loops: CDR1 SGHAT, CDR2 FQNNGV. The CDR3 is 15 amino acids. V was shortened by 1 base and J by 6 bases, with 13 bases between the two germline ends.